This T cell receptor beta chain was recorded in a study of cytomegalovirus exposure and HLA in healthy donors. Whole-study findings and limits: Researchers left out some V segments, among them TRBV6-2 and TRBV6-3, as indistinguishable. Analyzed later, most CMV-associated TCR beta chains appeared HLA-restricted.

At sampling all donors were nominally healthy, likely with unrecorded immune exposures. Germline lookup yields CDR1 SGHRS and CDR2 YFSETQ. V dropped 6 bases and J dropped 4; count of bases not matched to a gene: 2. The CDR3 totals 14 residues. By share, this clone ranks as medium-sized. Antigen unknown. Primers: 60 Vbeta forward and 13 Jbeta reverse. Profiling relied on immunoSEQ multiplex PCR, and the TCRdb table lists in-frame clones only, not all of them. Of approximately 150,000 clones detected, 71% appear once; the ten largest clones hold 2.8%. Sequenced material: PBMCs. The chain carries TRBV5-1 and TRBJ2-1; 12 bases align to TRBD2. The clonotype comes from a woman younger than 45 in good health and CMV-seronegative. The CDR3 sequence: CASNLAGGYNEQFF. For the CDR3, the DNA is TGCGCCAGCAACCTAGCGGGGGGGTACAATGAGCAGTTCTTC.